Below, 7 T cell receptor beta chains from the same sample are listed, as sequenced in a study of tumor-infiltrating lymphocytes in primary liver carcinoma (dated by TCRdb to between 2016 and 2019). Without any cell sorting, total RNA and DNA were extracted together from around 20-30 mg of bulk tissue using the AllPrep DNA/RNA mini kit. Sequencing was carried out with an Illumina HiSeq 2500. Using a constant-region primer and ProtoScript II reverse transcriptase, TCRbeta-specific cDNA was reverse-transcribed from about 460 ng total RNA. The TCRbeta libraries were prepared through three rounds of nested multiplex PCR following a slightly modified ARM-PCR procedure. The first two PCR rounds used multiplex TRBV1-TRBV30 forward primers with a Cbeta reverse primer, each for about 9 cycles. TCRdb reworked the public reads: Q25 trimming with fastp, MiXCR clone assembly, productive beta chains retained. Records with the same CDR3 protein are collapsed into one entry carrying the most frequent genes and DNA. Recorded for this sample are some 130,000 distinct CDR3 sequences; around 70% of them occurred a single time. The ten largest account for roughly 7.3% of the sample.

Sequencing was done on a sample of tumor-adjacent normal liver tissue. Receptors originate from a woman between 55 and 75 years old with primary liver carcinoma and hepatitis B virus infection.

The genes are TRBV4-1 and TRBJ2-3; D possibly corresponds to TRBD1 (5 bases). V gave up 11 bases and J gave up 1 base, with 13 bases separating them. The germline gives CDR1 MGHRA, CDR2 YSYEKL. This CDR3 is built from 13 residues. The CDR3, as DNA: TGCGCCTCAGGGCCTTATGGCACAGATACGCAGTATTTT. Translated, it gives CASGPYGTDTQYF.

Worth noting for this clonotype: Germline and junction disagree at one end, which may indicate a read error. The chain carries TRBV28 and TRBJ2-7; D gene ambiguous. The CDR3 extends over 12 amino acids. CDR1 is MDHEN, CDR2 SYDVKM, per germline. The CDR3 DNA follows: TGTGCCAGCAGCTCGGTATCCTACGAGCGGTACTTC. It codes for CASSSVSYERYF.

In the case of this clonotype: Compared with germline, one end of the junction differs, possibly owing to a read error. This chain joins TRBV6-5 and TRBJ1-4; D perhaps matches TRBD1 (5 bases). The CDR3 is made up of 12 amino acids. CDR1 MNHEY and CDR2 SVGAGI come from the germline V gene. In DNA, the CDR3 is TGTGTCAGCATCGGGGCTGAGGAAAAACTGTTTTTT. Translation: CVSIGAEEKLFF.

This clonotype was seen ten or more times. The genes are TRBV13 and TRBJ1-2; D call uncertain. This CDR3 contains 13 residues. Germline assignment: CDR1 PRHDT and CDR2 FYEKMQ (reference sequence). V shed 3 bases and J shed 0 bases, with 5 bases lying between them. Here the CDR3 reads CASSFETNYGYTF. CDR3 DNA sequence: TGTGCCAGCAGCTTCGAAACTAACTATGGCTACACCTTC. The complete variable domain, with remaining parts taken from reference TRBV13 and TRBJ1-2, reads AAGVIQSPRHLIKEKRETATLKCYPIPRHDTVYWYQQGPGQDPQFLISFYEKMQSDKGSIPDRFSAQQFSDYHSELNMSSLELGDSALYFCASSFETNYGYTFGSGTRLTVV.

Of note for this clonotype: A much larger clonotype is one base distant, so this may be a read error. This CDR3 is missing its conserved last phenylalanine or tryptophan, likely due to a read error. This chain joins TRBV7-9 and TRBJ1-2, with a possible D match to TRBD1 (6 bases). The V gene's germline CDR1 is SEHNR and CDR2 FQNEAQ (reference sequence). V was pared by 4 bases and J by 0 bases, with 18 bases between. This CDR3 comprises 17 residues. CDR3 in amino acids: CASSSLPIRGTNYGYTS. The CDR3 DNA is TGTGCCAGCAGCTCCCTCCCAATTAGGGGGACTAACTATGGCTACACCTCC.

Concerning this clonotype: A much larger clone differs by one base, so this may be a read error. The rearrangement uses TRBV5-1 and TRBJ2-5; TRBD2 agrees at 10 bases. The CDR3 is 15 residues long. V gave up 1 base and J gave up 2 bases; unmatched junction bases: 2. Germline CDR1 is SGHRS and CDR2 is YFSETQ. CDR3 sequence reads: CASSLSSGRQETQYF. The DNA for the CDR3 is TGCGCCAGCAGCTTGAGTAGCGGGAGGCAAGAGACCCAGTACTTC.

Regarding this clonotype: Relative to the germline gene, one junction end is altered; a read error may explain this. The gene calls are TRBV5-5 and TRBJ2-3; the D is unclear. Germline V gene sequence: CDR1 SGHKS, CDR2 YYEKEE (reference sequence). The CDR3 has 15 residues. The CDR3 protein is CASILDAEGTDTQYF. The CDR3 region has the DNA TGTGCCAGCATCTTGGATGCGGAAGGGACAGATACGCAGTATTTT.